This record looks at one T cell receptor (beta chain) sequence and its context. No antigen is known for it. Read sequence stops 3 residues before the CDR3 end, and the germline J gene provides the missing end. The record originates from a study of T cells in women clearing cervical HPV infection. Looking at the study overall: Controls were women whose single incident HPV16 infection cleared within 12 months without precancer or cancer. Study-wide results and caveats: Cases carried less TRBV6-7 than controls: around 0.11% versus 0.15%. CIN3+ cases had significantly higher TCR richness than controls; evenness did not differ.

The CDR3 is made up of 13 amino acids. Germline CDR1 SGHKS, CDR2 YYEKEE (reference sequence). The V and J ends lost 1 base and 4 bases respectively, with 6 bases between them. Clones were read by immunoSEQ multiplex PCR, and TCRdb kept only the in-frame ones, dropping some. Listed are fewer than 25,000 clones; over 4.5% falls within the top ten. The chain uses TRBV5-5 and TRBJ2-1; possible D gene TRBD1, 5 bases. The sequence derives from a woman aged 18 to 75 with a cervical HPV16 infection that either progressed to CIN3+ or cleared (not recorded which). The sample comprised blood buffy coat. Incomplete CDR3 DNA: TGTGCCAGCAGCTTGACAGGATACAATGAG. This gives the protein CASSLTGYNE. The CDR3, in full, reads CASSLTGYNEQFF.